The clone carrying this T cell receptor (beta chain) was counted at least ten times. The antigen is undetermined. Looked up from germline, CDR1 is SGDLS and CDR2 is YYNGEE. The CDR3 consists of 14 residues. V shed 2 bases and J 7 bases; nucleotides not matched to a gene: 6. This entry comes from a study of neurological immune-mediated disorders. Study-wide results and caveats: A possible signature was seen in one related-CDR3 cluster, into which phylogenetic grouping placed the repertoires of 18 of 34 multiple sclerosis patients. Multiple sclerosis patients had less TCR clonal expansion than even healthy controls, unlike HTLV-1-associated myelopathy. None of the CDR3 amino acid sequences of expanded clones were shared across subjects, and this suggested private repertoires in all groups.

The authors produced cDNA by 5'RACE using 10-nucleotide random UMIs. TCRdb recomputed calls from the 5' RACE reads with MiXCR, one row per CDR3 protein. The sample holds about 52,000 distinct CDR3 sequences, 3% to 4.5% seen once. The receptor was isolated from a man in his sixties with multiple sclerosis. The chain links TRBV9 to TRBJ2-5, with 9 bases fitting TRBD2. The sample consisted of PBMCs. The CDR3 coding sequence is TGTGCCAGCAGCGTGGGACTAGCCGCTGGGACCCAGTACTTC. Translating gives CASSVGLAAGTQYF.